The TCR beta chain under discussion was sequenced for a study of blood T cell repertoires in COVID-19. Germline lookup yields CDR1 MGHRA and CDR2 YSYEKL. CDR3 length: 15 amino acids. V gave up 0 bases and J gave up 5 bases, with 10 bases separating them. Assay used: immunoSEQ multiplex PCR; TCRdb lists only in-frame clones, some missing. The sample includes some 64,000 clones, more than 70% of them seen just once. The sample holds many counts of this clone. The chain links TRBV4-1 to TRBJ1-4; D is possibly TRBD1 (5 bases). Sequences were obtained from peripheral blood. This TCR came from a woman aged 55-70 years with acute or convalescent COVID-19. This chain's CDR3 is CASSQDQGLNEKLFF. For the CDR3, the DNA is TGCGCCAGCAGCCAAGATCAGGGTTTAAATGAAAAACTGTTTTTT.